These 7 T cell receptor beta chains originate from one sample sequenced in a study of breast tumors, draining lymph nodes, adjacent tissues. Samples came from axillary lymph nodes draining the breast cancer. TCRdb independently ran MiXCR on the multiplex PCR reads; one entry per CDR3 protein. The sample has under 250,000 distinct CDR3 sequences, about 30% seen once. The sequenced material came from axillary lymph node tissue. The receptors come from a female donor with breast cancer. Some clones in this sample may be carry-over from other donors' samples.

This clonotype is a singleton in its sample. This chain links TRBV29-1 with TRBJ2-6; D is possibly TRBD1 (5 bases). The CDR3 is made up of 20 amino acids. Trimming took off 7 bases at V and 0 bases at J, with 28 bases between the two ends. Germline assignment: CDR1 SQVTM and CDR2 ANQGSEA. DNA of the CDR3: TGCAGCGCCCTAGGAACAGGTATCACCCATTTTAACTCTGGGGCCAACGTCCTGACTTTC. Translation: CSALGTGITHFNSGANVLTF.

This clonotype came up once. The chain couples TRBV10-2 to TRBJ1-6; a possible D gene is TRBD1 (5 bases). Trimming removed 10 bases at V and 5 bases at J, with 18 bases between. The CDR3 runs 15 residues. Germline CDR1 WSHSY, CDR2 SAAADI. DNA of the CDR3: TGCGCCACCGCAGACAGTGGGAGGGATAATTCACCCCTCCACTTT. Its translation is CATADSGRDNSPLHF.

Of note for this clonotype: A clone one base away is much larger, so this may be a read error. The CDR3 DNA reads as TGCAGTGCTAGAAGCGGTAGCTCCTACGCGCAGTACTTC. Encoded protein: CSARSGSSYAQYF. The V gene is TRBV20-1, the J gene TRBJ2-7; weak D call: TRBD2 (5 bases). The length of the CDR3 is 13 residues. Germline V lookup: CDR1 DFQATT, CDR2 SNEGSKA (reference sequence).

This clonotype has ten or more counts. CDR3 nucleotides: TGTGCCAGCAGCCTCCGGGCAGGGACCTTCAATGAGCAGTTCTTC. Translation: CASSLRAGTFNEQFF. The rearrangement joins TRBV7-2 to TRBJ2-1, with D possibly called TRBD1 or TRBD2 (5 bases each). This CDR3 comprises 15 residues. The germline gives CDR1 SGHTA, CDR2 FQGNSA. V lost 5 bases and J 6 bases, leaving 17 bases between the germline ends.

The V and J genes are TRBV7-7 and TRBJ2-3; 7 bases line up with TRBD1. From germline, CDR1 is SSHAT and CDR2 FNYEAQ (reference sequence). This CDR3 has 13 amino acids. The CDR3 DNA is TGTGCTAGCCGGGACAGCACCACAGATACGCAGTATTTT. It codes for CASRDSTTDTQYF.

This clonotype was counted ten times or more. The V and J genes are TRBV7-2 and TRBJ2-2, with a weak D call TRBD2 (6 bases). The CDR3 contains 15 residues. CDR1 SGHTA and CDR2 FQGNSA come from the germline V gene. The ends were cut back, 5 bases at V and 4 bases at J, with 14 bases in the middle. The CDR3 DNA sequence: TGTGCCAGCAGCCCGGGGGTAGGAGGCACCGGGGAGCTGTTTTTT. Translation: CASSPGVGGTGELFF. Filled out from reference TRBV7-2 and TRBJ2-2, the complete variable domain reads GAGVSQSPSNKVTEKGKDVELRCDPISGHTALYWYRQSLGQGLEFLIYFQGNSAPDKSGLPSDRFSAERTGGSVSTLTIQRTQQEDSAVYLCASSPGVGGTGELFFGEGSRLTVL.

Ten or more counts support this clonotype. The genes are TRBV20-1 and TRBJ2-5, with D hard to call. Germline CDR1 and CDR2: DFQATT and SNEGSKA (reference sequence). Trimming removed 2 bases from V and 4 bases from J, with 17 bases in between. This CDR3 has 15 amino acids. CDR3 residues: CSARNPLGSGETQYF. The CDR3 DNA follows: TGCAGTGCTAGAAACCCCTTGGGGTCGGGAGAGACCCAGTACTTC.